These 27 T cell receptor beta chains were sequenced from one sample in a study of T cell clones after liver transplantation. TCRdb's table, derived via immunoSEQ multiplex PCR, lists solely in-frame clones and lacks some. The sample holds over 50,000 clones, less than 90% seen once. The input for sequencing was CD8+ T cells from blood, taken 12 months after liver transplant. The receptor set was obtained from a human patient who received a liver transplant. The graft donor may be the source of some T cells.

This clone was seen only once. The chain is built from TRBV19 and TRBJ1-3; D gene ambiguous. The CDR3 loop spans 14 amino acids. Trimming took 7 bases from V and 0 from J, leaving 10 bases between them. The germline V gene has CDR1 LNHDA and CDR2 SQIVND (reference sequence). The CDR3: CASKDRRSGNTIYF. In DNA form, the CDR3 reads TGTGCCAGTAAAGACCGGCGCTCTGGAAACACCATATATTTT. Together with reference TRBV19 and TRBJ1-3, the CDR3 gives the full variable domain: DGGITQSPKYLFRKEGQNVTLSCEQNLNHDAMYWYRQDPGQGLRLIYYSQIVNDFQKGDIAEGYSVSREKKESFPLTVTSAQKNPTAFYLCASKDRRSGNTIYFGEGSWLTVV.

The chain employs TRBV9 and TRBJ1-1, with D perhaps matching TRBD1 (5 bases). From germline, CDR1 is SGDLS and CDR2 YYNGEE. The CDR3 runs to 13 residues. Trimming took 4 bases from V and 4 from J, leaving 11 bases between them. This chain's CDR3 is CASSPLGTTEAFF. CDR3 DNA sequence: TGTGCCAGCAGCCCCCTCGGGACCACTGAAGCTTTCTTT.

Comments on this clone: Other DNA sequences of this sample code for an identical CDR3. The chain links TRBV5-4 to TRBJ2-7; 7 bases align to TRBD1. CDR1 and CDR2 (germline): SGHNT, YYREEE (reference sequence). There are 13 residues in the CDR3. Losses at the gene ends were 4 bases for V and 3 bases for J; bases not matched to a gene: 4. CDR3 amino acids: CASSLRDSYEQYF. DNA for the CDR3: TGTGCCAGCAGCCTCCGGGACAGCTACGAGCAGTACTTC.

V and J are TRBV4-3 and TRBJ2-3; 9 bases fit TRBD2. The CDR3 contains 17 residues. The germline CDR1 and CDR2 sequences are LGHNA and YSLEER. V trimming: 0 bases; J trimming: 3 bases; junction bases outside the gene matches: 7. The CDR3 DNA reads as TGCGCCAGCAGCCAAGATCAACTAGCGGGCCAAACAGATACGCAGTATTTT. Translated: CASSQDQLAGQTDTQYF.

J is TRBJ1-1 and V is TRBV14; D is unclear. Germline CDR1 and CDR2: SGHDN and FVKESK. Trimming left V 1 base short and J 3 bases short, with 12 bases between. The CDR3 is made up of 15 amino acids. This CDR3 is CASSQVGYLDTEAFF. DNA of the CDR3: TGTGCCAGCAGCCAAGTGGGGTACCTCGACACTGAAGCTTTCTTT.

This clone was observed a few times. The gene calls are TRBV14 and TRBJ2-5; the match to TRBD1 covers 7 bases. Trimming removed 3 bases from V and 9 bases from J; junction bases left unmatched: 4. CDR3 length: 12 amino acids. The germline CDR1 and CDR2 sequences are SGHDN and FVKESK. Written as DNA, the CDR3 is TGTGCCAGCAGCCACGACAGGGTGCCCCAGTACTTC. It codes for CASSHDRVPQYF.

The rearrangement uses TRBV28 and TRBJ1-1; D call uncertain. This CDR3 is built from 16 residues. Germline V gives CDR1 MDHEN, CDR2 SYDVKM. The V gene lost 3 bases and the J gene lost 4 bases, with 18 bases spanning the gap. CDR3 in amino acids: CASSFESEGWGTEAFF. DNA of the CDR3: TGTGCCAGCAGTTTTGAGTCCGAGGGATGGGGCACTGAAGCTTTCTTT.

This clone was counted a single time. This chain connects TRBV6-5 to TRBJ2-1; 8 positions agree with TRBD2. Germline CDR1 and CDR2: MNHEY and SVGAGI. The V gene end was trimmed by 4 bases and the J gene end by 6 bases; junction bases not matched to a gene: 8. The length of the CDR3 is 15 residues. The CDR3 region has the DNA TGTGCCAGCAGTTTTAGCGGGACTCGGGCCAATGAGCAGTTCTTC. This encodes CASSFSGTRANEQFF.

The rearrangement uses TRBV9 and TRBJ2-3, with no clear D. CDR3 size: 16 residues. With 4 bases removed from V and 3 bases from J, the gap between germline ends came to 18 bases. Germline V gene data show CDR1 as SGDLS and CDR2 as YYNGEE. CDR3 loop: CASSHYEDVRTDTQYF. CDR3 nucleotide sequence: TGTGCCAGCAGCCATTACGAGGATGTTAGGACAGATACGCAGTATTTT.

This chain joins TRBV9 and TRBJ1-3, with no clear D. Trimming took 0 bases from V and 4 from J, leaving 14 bases between them. The CDR3 loop spans 16 amino acids. Germline CDR1 is SGDLS and CDR2 is YYNGEE. The chain's CDR3 is CASSVGTVDIGNTIYF. The CDR3 nucleotides read TGTGCCAGCAGCGTAGGGACGGTCGATATCGGAAACACCATATATTTT.

The chain joins TRBV5-4 to TRBJ2-3; no reliable D call. Germline CDR1 and CDR2: SGHNT and YYREEE (reference sequence). The CDR3 length is 14 residues. Trimming cost V 4 bases and J 3 bases, with 12 bases left between them. CDR3 loop: CASSAPSETDTQYF. In DNA form, the CDR3 reads TGTGCCAGCAGCGCCCCATCGGAGACAGATACGCAGTATTTT.

The chain joins TRBV10-1 to TRBJ2-1; D gene ambiguous. The CDR3 length is 14 residues. CDR1 and CDR2 (germline): WNHNN, SYGVQD (reference sequence). Trimming cost V 0 bases and J 7 bases, with 10 bases left between them. The CDR3 reads CASSESGVRNEQFF. CDR3 DNA: TGCGCCAGCAGTGAGTCTGGGGTCAGGAATGAGCAGTTCTTC.

V usage is TRBV19 and J usage is TRBJ1-2, with a weak D call TRBD1 (6 bases). Trimming stripped 8 bases from V and 10 bases from J, with 17 bases between. The V gene's germline CDR1 is LNHDA and CDR2 SQIVND (reference sequence). The CDR3 runs 12 residues. In DNA, the CDR3 is TGTGCCAGTGGTCAGGGACACCTCTCCTACACCTTC. This sequence encodes CASGQGHLSYTF. The full variable domain, in which reference TRBV19 and TRBJ1-2 provide the parts outside the CDR3, is DGGITQSPKYLFRKEGQNVTLSCEQNLNHDAMYWYRQDPGQGLRLIYYSQIVNDFQKGDIAEGYSVSREKKESFPLTVTSAQKNPTAFYLCASGQGHLSYTFGSGTRLTVV.

The CDR3, as DNA: TGCAGCGTTTTAAGGACGGATACCTACGAGCAGTACTTC. It encodes CSVLRTDTYEQYF. The V and J genes are TRBV29-1 and TRBJ2-7; D remains ambiguous. This CDR3 has 13 residues. V was shortened by 5 bases and J by 2 bases, with 13 bases between the two germline ends. The V gene's germline CDR1 is SQVTM and CDR2 ANQGSEA.

The chain recombines TRBV27 with TRBJ1-2, with D possibly matching TRBD1 (6 bases). Germline CDR1 and CDR2: MNHEY and SMNVEV (reference sequence). CDR3 length equals 16 residues. With 2 bases removed from V and 3 bases from J, the gap between germline ends came to 16 bases. The CDR3 is CASSLVGGGADYGYTF. The DNA of the CDR3 is TGTGCCAGCAGTTTAGTTGGGGGCGGGGCTGACTATGGCTACACCTTC.

V gene TRBV19 combines with J gene TRBJ2-7; TRBD1 agrees at 7 bases. CDR3 size: 14 residues. Trimming cost V 3 bases and J 1 base; bases outside gene matches: 3. Germline loops: CDR1 LNHDA, CDR2 SQIVND (reference sequence). Here the CDR3 DNA reads TGTGCCAGTAGTATGGTGGGACAGTCCTACGAGCAGTACTTC. It translates to CASSMVGQSYEQYF.

This sequence joins TRBV7-9 and TRBJ2-3; D not resolved. The CDR3 is made up of 15 amino acids. Germline V gene sequence: CDR1 SEHNR, CDR2 FQNEAQ (reference sequence). The V end was cut by 0 bases, the J end by 1 base, with 8 bases between. CDR3 in DNA: TGTGCCAGCAGCTTAGCGGACGAGGGCACAGATACGCAGTATTTT. Protein sequence: CASSLADEGTDTQYF.

This clone was counted once. J is TRBJ2-7 and V is TRBV19; 8 nucleotides align to TRBD2. Trimming took 1 base from V and 2 from J; bases not matched to a gene: 4. The CDR3 sequence is 15 residues long. CDR1 is LNHDA, CDR2 SQIVND, per germline (reference sequence). CDR3 amino acids: CASSIASAGAYEQYF. The CDR3 nucleotides are TGTGCCAGTAGTATAGCCTCAGCGGGGGCCTACGAGCAGTACTTC.

This chain links TRBV5-4 with TRBJ2-1, with TRBD1 matching over 8 bases. Germline CDR1 reads SGHNT; CDR2 reads YYREEE (reference sequence). V was clipped by 4 bases and J by 5 bases; unmatched bases: 5. The CDR3 contains 14 residues. Here the CDR3 reads CASSADRANNEQFF. The DNA for the CDR3 is TGTGCCAGCAGCGCGGACAGGGCAAACAATGAGCAGTTCTTC.

The chain combines TRBV5-1 with TRBJ2-1, with 12 bases lining up with TRBD2. The CDR3 sequence is 15 residues long. Germline V gene lookup returns CDR1 SGHRS and CDR2 YFSETQ. J was trimmed by 3 bases and V by 5 bases; bases with no gene match: 3. The CDR3 DNA reads as TGCGCCAGCAGGGAGGGACTAGCGGGCTACAATGAGCAGTTCTTC. Translating gives CASREGLAGYNEQFF.

The J gene is TRBJ1-3, the V gene TRBV10-1; D unclear. Germline CDR1 is WNHNN and CDR2 is SYGVQD (reference sequence). There are 13 residues in the CDR3. Trimming shortened V by 3 bases and J by 0 bases, and 3 bases separated the two germline ends. CDR3 region: CASSDSSGNTIYF. CDR3 nucleotide sequence: TGCGCCAGCAGTGACAGCTCTGGAAACACCATATATTTT.

CDR3 sequence: CSVVLPLSAVGADTQYF. CDR3 sequence (DNA): TGCAGCGTTGTTCTCCCCCTATCAGCGGTGGGAGCAGATACGCAGTATTTT. The chain links TRBV29-1 to TRBJ2-3, with a tentative D call TRBD2 (5 bases). Trimming took 4 bases from V and 4 from J, leaving 24 bases between them. Germline values: CDR1 SQVTM, CDR2 ANQGSEA. CDR3 length equals 17 residues.

The V and J genes are TRBV7-9 and TRBJ2-5; D is uncertain. Germline loops: CDR1 SEHNR, CDR2 FQNEAQ (reference sequence). The CDR3 is 13 residues long. Trimming stripped 4 bases from V and 5 bases from J, with 11 bases between. CDR3 nucleotides: TGTGCCAGCAGCTCGCCTGGTAGGGAGACCCAGTACTTC. It specifies CASSSPGRETQYF.

The chain has TRBV19 and TRBJ1-2; weak D call: TRBD1 (5 bases). The CDR3 is 13 amino acids. With 8 bases removed from V and 8 bases from J, the gap between germline ends came to 18 bases. In germline, CDR1 is LNHDA, CDR2 SQIVND (reference sequence). DNA of the CDR3: TGTGCCAGTCGGTCCGGGACCGAAGGAGGCTACACCTTC. Translating it yields CASRSGTEGGYTF. The variable domain in full, with the rest retrieved from reference TRBV19 and TRBJ1-2, is DGGITQSPKYLFRKEGQNVTLSCEQNLNHDAMYWYRQDPGQGLRLIYYSQIVNDFQKGDIAEGYSVSREKKESFPLTVTSAQKNPTAFYLCASRSGTEGGYTFGSGTRLTVV.

The V and J genes are TRBV27 and TRBJ1-1; D might be TRBD1 (5 bases). The CDR3 runs 15 residues. Between the trimmed V and J ends, which lost 3 bases and 1 base, there was a span of 12 bases. Germline V lookup: CDR1 MNHEY, CDR2 SMNVEV (reference sequence). The CDR3 region has the DNA TGTGCCAGCAGTTTGGTTGGGGGACGGAACACTGAAGCTTTCTTT. Protein: CASSLVGGRNTEAFF.

The chain has TRBV7-9 and TRBJ2-1, with 8 bases matching TRBD2. The V segment lost 4 bases and the J segment 8 bases; nucleotides outside the gene matches: 13. Germline V CDR1 and CDR2: SEHNR, FQNEAQ (reference sequence). This CDR3 spans 16 amino acids. CDR3 loop: CASSSQRLSGRDEQFF. The CDR3, as DNA: TGTGCCAGCAGCTCTCAAAGACTAAGCGGGAGAGATGAGCAGTTCTTC.

The rearrangement links TRBV5-1 to TRBJ2-1, with 7 bases fitting TRBD2. Germline V gene sequence: CDR1 SGHRS, CDR2 YFSETQ. With V trimmed by 0 bases and J by 1 base, 4 bases remained unmatched. The CDR3 covers 16 residues. The CDR3 here is CASSLDAGESYNEQFF. The CDR3 DNA follows: TGCGCCAGCAGCTTGGACGCGGGAGAGTCCTACAATGAGCAGTTCTTC.